This T cell receptor (beta chain) was documented in a study of blood T cell repertoires in COVID-19. Study context: The United States, Italy and Spain supplied acute and convalescent COVID-19 samples. PBMCs, B-cell-depleted T cells, or T cells provided the cDNA or gDNA that made up the material.

V was clipped by 4 bases and J by 0 bases, with 13 bases between them. CDR3 length equals 16 residues. Germline CDR1 LNHDA, CDR2 SQIVND (reference sequence). Recruited during active infection, patients (from Seattle) were subsequently followed longitudinally. Per the study methods: Reference gene primer amplification in the assay estimated nucleated cell counts. Using immunoSEQ multiplex PCR, the repertoire was profiled, and TCRdb retains in-frame clones only, with some absent. The DNA was the basis for D and trimming; V, J and clone size are from that table. The repertoire holds about 200,000 clones, with approximately 85% as singletons.

V and J are TRBV19 and TRBJ1-3; possibly TRBD1 for D (5 bases). The receptor was isolated from an older woman with COVID-19, enrolled during active disease. Sample: peripheral blood. CDR3 in DNA: TGTGCCAGTAGTACCCGACAGCTGTCCTCTGGAAACACCATATATTTT. This sequence encodes CASSTRQLSSGNTIYF.